One and the same sample provided the 30 T cell receptor beta chains below, sequenced in a study of shared clonotypes between healthy human individuals. The repertoire was sequenced with immunoSEQ multiplex PCR; TCRdb's copy has only in-frame clones and lacks some. The table records around 2,000,000 clones, more than 85% of them present only once. The naive CD8 population came from CD45RO-negative cells selected for CCR7, without terminally differentiated effector memory CD45RA+ cells. The sequencing input was naive CD8+ T cells from PBMCs. Receptors were obtained from a young man in good health. Some clones in this sample may be carry-over from other donors' samples.

The chain has TRBV27 and TRBJ1-2; no reliable D call. Germline CDR1 is MNHEY and CDR2 is SMNVEV (reference sequence). The CDR3 is made up of 13 amino acids. V was cut by 5 bases and J by 4 bases, with 11 bases left in between. This CDR3 is CASSPQQSYGYTF. In nucleotides, the CDR3 is TGTGCCAGCAGTCCACAACAGTCCTATGGCTACACCTTC.

The chain carries TRBV27 and TRBJ1-1; 7 bases match TRBD1. This CDR3 comprises 14 residues. J was trimmed by 4 bases and V by 3 bases; bases with no gene match: 5. The germline V gene encodes CDR1 MNHEY and CDR2 SMNVEV (reference sequence). CDR3 in DNA: TGTGCCAGCAGTTTTATACAGGGGAGCACTGAAGCTTTCTTT. Translation: CASSFIQGSTEAFF.

The chain uses TRBV5-4 and TRBJ2-7; 9 bases are shared with TRBD2. The CDR3 totals 15 residues. V lost 7 bases, J lost 0 bases, and 8 bases stayed unmatched. The germline V gene has CDR1 SGHNT and CDR2 YYREEE (reference sequence). CDR3 sequence reads: CASGSTSGSSYEQYF. The CDR3 nucleotides are TGTGCCAGCGGGTCGACTAGCGGAAGCTCCTACGAGCAGTACTTC. Using reference TRBV5-4 and TRBJ2-7 for the parts outside the CDR3, the full variable domain is ETGVTQSPTHLIKTRGQQVTLRCSSQSGHNTVSWYQQALGQGPQFIFQYYREEENGRGNFPPRFSGLQFPNYSSELNVNALELDDSALYLCASGSTSGSSYEQYFGPGTRLTVT.

The CDR3 sequence: CASSLTYETGVSGANVLTF. The CDR3 DNA follows: TGTGCCAGCAGCTTAACGTACGAGACAGGGGTCTCTGGGGCCAACGTCCTGACTTTC. The V gene is TRBV7-3, the J gene TRBJ2-6, with 8 positions matching TRBD1. Germline-derived CDR1 and CDR2 are SGHTA and FQGTGA. The CDR3 is made up of 19 amino acids. V gave up 0 bases and J gave up 0 bases; unmatched junction bases: 7.

In its sample, this clone was seen a few times. The V and J genes are TRBV4-1 and TRBJ1-2; no clear D. Germline values: CDR1 MGHRA, CDR2 YSYEKL. V was pared by 0 bases and J by 4 bases, with 12 bases between. The CDR3 contains 15 residues. CDR3 sequence: CASSQEAPSAYGYTF. CDR3 DNA: TGCGCCAGCAGCCAAGAGGCACCGTCTGCCTATGGCTACACCTTC.

V and J are TRBV27 and TRBJ1-2; 8 bases are shared with TRBD1. This CDR3 spans 15 amino acids. V was pared by 6 bases and J by 7 bases, with 13 bases of the junction left unmatched. The germline gives CDR1 MNHEY, CDR2 SMNVEV (reference sequence). The CDR3 nucleotides are TGTGCCAGCAGATACCGCTACAGGGGGACCGGTGGCTACACCTTC. Protein product: CASRYRYRGTGGYTF.

The chain has TRBV5-6 and TRBJ2-3, with 8 bases fitting TRBD2. Germline V gives CDR1 SGHDT, CDR2 YYEEEE. The CDR3 sequence is 15 residues long. Germline trimming cut 0 bases from V and 8 bases from J; bases unmatched to any gene: 8. For the CDR3, the DNA is TGTGCCAGCAGCTTGGGCAGCGGGAGAGGGGGTACGCAGTATTTT. This translates into CASSLGSGRGGTQYF.

The chain is built from TRBV10-3 and TRBJ1-3, with D possibly being TRBD1 (5 bases). Germline V gene lookup returns CDR1 ENHRY and CDR2 SYGVKD. V lost 2 bases and J 7 bases, leaving 15 bases between the germline ends. The CDR3 runs 15 residues. Here the CDR3 reads CAISEAGIGWNTIYF. CDR3 DNA sequence: TGTGCCATCAGTGAGGCAGGGATCGGGTGGAACACCATATATTTT.

This chain links TRBV27 with TRBJ2-1, with D tentatively TRBD2 (6 bases). Germline lookup yields CDR1 MNHEY and CDR2 SMNVEV (reference sequence). Between the trimmed V and J ends, which lost 5 bases and 6 bases, there was a span of 26 bases. The CDR3 spans 18 residues. CDR3 loop: CASSATPVLALTGNEQFF. CDR3 coding DNA: TGTGCCAGCAGTGCGACACCCGTACTAGCCCTCACAGGCAATGAGCAGTTCTTC.

This chain uses TRBV10-2 with TRBJ2-3, with 9 nucleotides matching TRBD2. The ends lost 6 bases at V and 0 bases at J; junction bases unmatched: 4. This CDR3 spans 15 amino acids. Germline V gives CDR1 WSHSY, CDR2 SAAADI. Here the CDR3 DNA reads TGCGCCAGCAGCGTAGCGGGAGCTAGCACAGATACGCAGTATTTT. Translated: CASSVAGASTDTQYF.

The J gene is TRBJ2-7, the V gene TRBV10-1; D unresolved. CDR1 WNHNN and CDR2 SYGVQD come from the germline V gene (reference sequence). The CDR3 covers 11 residues. CDR3 DNA: TGCGGCCGGCCCTGCCTAGGGGAGCAGTACTTC. It yields the protein CGRPCLGEQYF.

The rearrangement joins TRBV6-5 to TRBJ2-5; D not resolved. The CDR3 runs to 15 residues. Germline V gene data show CDR1 as MNHEY and CDR2 as SVGAGI. V lost 1 base, J lost 1 base, and 10 bases lay in between. The CDR3 spells CASSYLAGSQETQYF. The CDR3 DNA is TGTGCCAGCAGTTACTTGGCAGGATCCCAAGAGACCCAGTACTTC.

The CDR3 coding sequence is TGTGCCAGCAGCTTAGCGGGATCTACAGATACGCAGTATTTT. Residues: CASSLAGSTDTQYF. The chain is built from TRBV7-7 and TRBJ2-3, with no clear D. The CDR3 loop spans 14 amino acids. The V end was cut by 0 bases, the J end by 3 bases, with 7 bases between. The V gene's germline CDR1 is SSHAT and CDR2 FNYEAQ (reference sequence). Together with reference TRBV7-7 and TRBJ2-3, the CDR3 gives the full variable domain: GAGVSQSPRYKVTKRGQDVTLRCDPISSHATLYWYQQALGQGPEFLTYFNYEAQPDKSGLPSDRFSAERPEGSISTLTIQRTEQRDSAMYRCASSLAGSTDTQYFGPGTRLTVL.

The chain combines TRBV7-2 with TRBJ2-5; TRBD2 is a possible D gene (6 bases). The germline CDR1 and CDR2 sequences are SGHTA and FQGNSA. V was cut by 1 base and J by 5 bases, with 17 bases left in between. This CDR3 has 16 residues. CDR3 sequence (DNA): TGTGCCAGCAGCTTAGTAATAGCGGCATACGGGGAGACCCAGTACTTC. Protein: CASSLVIAAYGETQYF.

The rearrangement links TRBV19 to TRBJ1-1; no reliable D call. This CDR3 is built from 13 residues. Trimming left V 0 bases short and J 2 bases short, with 4 bases between. CDR1 is LNHDA, CDR2 SQIVND, per germline (reference sequence). This CDR3 is CASSIEHNTEAFF. The CDR3 DNA is TGTGCCAGTAGTATAGAACATAACACTGAAGCTTTCTTT. The full variable domain, completed using reference TRBV19 and TRBJ1-1, is DGGITQSPKYLFRKEGQNVTLSCEQNLNHDAMYWYRQDPGQGLRLIYYSQIVNDFQKGDIAEGYSVSREKKESFPLTVTSAQKNPTAFYLCASSIEHNTEAFFGQGTRLTVV.

V and J are TRBV4-3 and TRBJ2-7; D ambiguous. The CDR3 extends over 15 amino acids. CDR1 is LGHNA and CDR2 is YSLEER in the germline V gene. The V end lost 1 base, the J end lost 3 bases, and 13 bases lay between the germline ends. CDR3 nucleotides: TGCGCCAGCAGCCAAGTATGGGCGGCTAGCTACGAGCAGTACTTC. Protein: CASSQVWAASYEQYF.

As to this clone: Other DNA sequences within the sample encode an identical CDR3. J is TRBJ2-7 and V is TRBV9, with D possibly matching TRBD1 (6 bases). Trimming stripped 0 bases from V and 3 bases from J, with 10 bases between. The germline V gene has CDR1 SGDLS and CDR2 YYNGEE. The CDR3 has 14 amino acids. CDR3 nucleotides: TGTGCCAGCAGCGTAGGACAGGCCAACTACGAGCAGTACTTC. Translation: CASSVGQANYEQYF.

J is TRBJ2-7 and V is TRBV7-2; a possible D gene is TRBD2 (6 bases). Germline CDR1 and CDR2: SGHTA and FQGNSA. The CDR3 contains 14 residues. V lost 5 bases to trimming and J lost 0 bases, with 11 bases between them. CDR3 protein: CASSPIGGSYEQYF. The CDR3 DNA follows: TGTGCCAGCAGCCCCATCGGGGGCTCCTACGAGCAGTACTTC.

This clone was seen a handful of times. V is TRBV7-9 and J is TRBJ1-1, with D perhaps TRBD1 (5 bases). Germline values: CDR1 SEHNR, CDR2 FQNEAQ (reference sequence). The CDR3 spans 14 residues. The germline V and J ends were trimmed by 6 bases and 3 bases, with 14 bases remaining between them. The CDR3: CASRPAGVDTEAFF. CDR3 coding DNA: TGTGCCAGCAGGCCGGCGGGGGTGGACACTGAAGCTTTCTTT.

There are a few counts of this clone. This sequence joins TRBV5-1 and TRBJ1-3; TRBD1 might be the D (6 bases). Germline CDR1 SGHRS, CDR2 YFSETQ. V was shortened by 0 bases and J by 1 base, with 11 bases between the two germline ends. The CDR3 is 16 residues long. The CDR3 sequence is CASSLDRAGSGNTIYF. As DNA, the CDR3 is TGCGCCAGCAGCTTGGACAGGGCGGGTTCTGGAAACACCATATATTTT.

This rearrangement joins TRBV27 to TRBJ2-7; the D is unclear. The CDR3 spans 13 residues. Trimming stripped 5 bases from V and 2 bases from J, with 10 bases between. From germline, CDR1 is MNHEY and CDR2 SMNVEV (reference sequence). Here the CDR3 reads CASSTQAPYEQYF. CDR3 sequence (DNA): TGTGCCAGCAGTACCCAGGCCCCCTACGAGCAGTACTTC.

The rearrangement links TRBV28 to TRBJ1-4, with D possibly matching TRBD1 (5 bases). The CDR3 loop spans 15 amino acids. Looked up from germline, CDR1 is MDHEN and CDR2 is SYDVKM. Trimming took 5 bases from V and 8 from J, leaving 18 bases between them. The CDR3 sequence is CASSMPGLLSEKLFF. Written as DNA, the CDR3 is TGTGCCAGCAGTATGCCGGGACTGCTGAGCGAAAAACTGTTTTTT.

The chain carries TRBV7-8 and TRBJ2-7; D perhaps matches TRBD1 (6 bases). The CDR3 contains 16 residues. The V end was cut by 2 bases, the J end by 0 bases, with 14 bases between. Looked up from germline, CDR1 is SGHVS and CDR2 is FQNEAQ. CDR3 protein: CASSLRLGTPSYEQYF. The CDR3 DNA reads TGTGCCAGCAGCTTAAGGCTCGGGACACCCTCCTACGAGCAGTACTTC.

The chain employs TRBV4-1 and TRBJ2-7; no clear D gene. The CDR3 contains 14 residues. Trimming took 1 base from V and 1 from J, leaving 8 bases between them. In germline, CDR1 is MGHRA, CDR2 YSYEKL. Here the CDR3 reads CASSQVLLSYEQYF. In nucleotides, the CDR3 is TGCGCCAGCAGCCAAGTTTTACTGTCCTACGAGCAGTACTTC.

The chain combines TRBV5-4 with TRBJ2-1; 9 bases agree with TRBD2. V lost 1 base and J lost 2; bases outside the gene matches: 4. In germline, CDR1 is SGHNT, CDR2 YYREEE (reference sequence). The CDR3 extends over 16 amino acids. The CDR3, as DNA: TGTGCCAGCAGCTTGCGGCTAGCGGGACCCTACAATGAGCAGTTCTTC. Its protein product is CASSLRLAGPYNEQFF.

This chain joins TRBV5-4 and TRBJ1-1; a possible D gene is TRBD1 (5 bases). V gave up 0 bases and J gave up 6 bases, with 15 bases separating them. CDR1 and CDR2 from the germline V gene are SGHNT and YYREEE (reference sequence). There are 15 residues in the CDR3. CDR3 DNA sequence: TGTGCCAGCAGCTTGGGGAGCGGGGGAATATCTGAAGCTTTCTTT. This gives the protein CASSLGSGGISEAFF.

The chain is built from TRBV4-1 and TRBJ2-1; D not certain. Trimming left V 1 base short and J 2 bases short, with 3 bases between. The germline V gene has CDR1 MGHRA and CDR2 YSYEKL. CDR3 length: 13 residues. The CDR3 reads CASSQGTYNEQFF. The CDR3 DNA follows: TGCGCCAGCAGCCAAGGGACCTACAATGAGCAGTTCTTC.

Remarks on this clone: This CDR3 is also generated by other DNA sequences in the sample. The V call is TRBV7-6, the J call TRBJ2-1, with 10 bases identical to TRBD2. Germline lookup yields CDR1 SGHVS and CDR2 FNYEAQ. This CDR3 has 15 amino acids. V lost 3 bases, J lost 4 bases, and 3 bases stayed unmatched. CDR3 in DNA: TGTGCCAGCAGCTTGGAAGCGGGAGGGTACAATGAGCAGTTCTTC. Protein product: CASSLEAGGYNEQFF.

This rearrangement joins TRBV10-2 to TRBJ2-1, with TRBD2 identical over 14 bases. Per the germline V gene, CDR1 is WSHSY and CDR2 is SAAADI. This CDR3 spans 18 amino acids. J was trimmed by 7 bases and V by 2 bases; bases with no gene match: 10. The CDR3 nucleotides read TGCGCCAGCAGTGAGAAGGGACTAGCGGGAGAGGGTGCAAATGAGCAGTTCTTC. Its protein product is CASSEKGLAGEGANEQFF.

V is TRBV28 and J is TRBJ1-1, with D perhaps matching TRBD1 (6 bases). This CDR3 is built from 17 residues. Trimming removed 6 bases at V and 5 bases at J, with 25 bases between. Germline lookup yields CDR1 MDHEN and CDR2 SYDVKM. The DNA of the CDR3 is TGTGCCAGCAGCTCCACGGGGGAGGGGGATGGAAATACTGAAGCTTTCTTT. Its protein product is CASSSTGEGDGNTEAFF.